This T cell receptor beta chain was recorded in a study of cytomegalovirus exposure and HLA in healthy donors. Whole-study findings and limits: Analyses of presence/absence relied on an assumption of roughly uniform sequencing depth across donors. A later examination showed that TCR association rates differed by HLA locus, with DRB1 most and HLA-C fewest.

With regard to this clone: Antigen unknown.

Amplification used 60 Vbeta primers and 13 Jbeta primers. Per the original methods: In a later analysis, the count reached about 75 million unique TCR beta chains, with about 11 million shared. Some clones are missing from TCRdb's copy, which holds only in-frame ones; the method was immunoSEQ multiplex PCR. The DNA was the basis for D and trimming; V, J and clone size are from that table. Among more than 150,000 clones listed, 80% were seen once. Trimming took 5 bases from V and 6 from J, leaving 11 bases between them. The length of the CDR3 is 13 residues. Germline V gene data show CDR1 as SGHNT and CDR2 as YENEEA.

Sequencing input: PBMCs. This clonotype originated in a girl aged 10-17 years in good health and CMV-seropositive. V gene TRBV11-3 combines with J gene TRBJ2-1, with D tentatively TRBD1 (6 bases). The CDR3 sequence is CASSLDRFNEQFF. The CDR3 DNA reads TGTGCCAGCAGCCTGGACAGATTCAATGAGCAGTTCTTC.